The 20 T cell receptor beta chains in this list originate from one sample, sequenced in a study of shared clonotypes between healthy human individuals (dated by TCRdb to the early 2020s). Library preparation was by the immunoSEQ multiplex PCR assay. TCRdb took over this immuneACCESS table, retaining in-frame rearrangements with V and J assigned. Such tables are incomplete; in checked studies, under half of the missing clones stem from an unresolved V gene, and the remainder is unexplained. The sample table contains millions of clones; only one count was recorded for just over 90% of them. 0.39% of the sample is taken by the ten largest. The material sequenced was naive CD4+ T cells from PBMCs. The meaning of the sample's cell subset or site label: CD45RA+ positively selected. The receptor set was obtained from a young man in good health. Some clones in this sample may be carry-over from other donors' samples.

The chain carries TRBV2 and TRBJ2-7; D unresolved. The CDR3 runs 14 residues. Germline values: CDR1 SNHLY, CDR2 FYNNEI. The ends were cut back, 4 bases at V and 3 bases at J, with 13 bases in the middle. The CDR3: CASSVLGGDYEQYF. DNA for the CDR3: TGTGCCAGCAGTGTGTTGGGCGGAGACTACGAGCAGTACTTC.

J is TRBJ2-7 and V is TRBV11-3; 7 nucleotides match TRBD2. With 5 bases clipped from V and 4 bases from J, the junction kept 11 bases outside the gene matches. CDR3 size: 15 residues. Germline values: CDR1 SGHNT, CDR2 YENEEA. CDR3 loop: CASSPRLAPSYEQYF. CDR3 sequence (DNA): TGTGCCAGCAGCCCTCGACTAGCCCCGTCTTACGAGCAGTACTTC.

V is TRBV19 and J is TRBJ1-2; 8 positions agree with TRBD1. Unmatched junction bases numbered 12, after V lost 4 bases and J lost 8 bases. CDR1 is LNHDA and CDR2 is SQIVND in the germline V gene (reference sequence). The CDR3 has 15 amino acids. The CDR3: CASSNGRAGGDGYTF. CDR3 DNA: TGTGCCAGTAGTAATGGTCGGGCAGGGGGCGACGGCTACACCTTC. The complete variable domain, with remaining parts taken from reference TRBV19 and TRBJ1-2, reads DGGITQSPKYLFRKEGQNVTLSCEQNLNHDAMYWYRQDPGQGLRLIYYSQIVNDFQKGDIAEGYSVSREKKESFPLTVTSAQKNPTAFYLCASSNGRAGGDGYTFGSGTRLTVV.

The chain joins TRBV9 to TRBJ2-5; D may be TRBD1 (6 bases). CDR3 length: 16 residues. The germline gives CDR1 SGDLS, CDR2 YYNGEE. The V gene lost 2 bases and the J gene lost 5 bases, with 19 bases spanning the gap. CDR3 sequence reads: CASSVLTGGEGETQYF. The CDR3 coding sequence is TGTGCCAGCAGCGTGCTGACAGGCGGCGAGGGGGAGACCCAGTACTTC.

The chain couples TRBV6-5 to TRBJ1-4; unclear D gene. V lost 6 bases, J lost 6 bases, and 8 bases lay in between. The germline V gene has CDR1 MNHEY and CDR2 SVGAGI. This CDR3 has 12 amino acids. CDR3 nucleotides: TGTGCCAGCAGGCGATCCGATGAAAAACTGTTTTTT. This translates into CASRRSDEKLFF.

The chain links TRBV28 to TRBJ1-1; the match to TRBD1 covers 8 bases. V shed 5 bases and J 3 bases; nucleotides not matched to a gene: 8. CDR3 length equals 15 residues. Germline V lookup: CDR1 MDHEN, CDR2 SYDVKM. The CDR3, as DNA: TGTGCCAGCAGTCCACCCAGGGGGCGGTACACTGAAGCTTTCTTT. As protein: CASSPPRGRYTEAFF.

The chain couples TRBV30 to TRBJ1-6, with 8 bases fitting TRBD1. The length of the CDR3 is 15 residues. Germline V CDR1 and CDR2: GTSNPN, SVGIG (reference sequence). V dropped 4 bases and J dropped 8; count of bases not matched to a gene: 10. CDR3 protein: CAWTLLTGGDSPLHF. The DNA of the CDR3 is TGTGCCTGGACTTTACTAACAGGGGGTGATTCACCCCTCCACTTT.

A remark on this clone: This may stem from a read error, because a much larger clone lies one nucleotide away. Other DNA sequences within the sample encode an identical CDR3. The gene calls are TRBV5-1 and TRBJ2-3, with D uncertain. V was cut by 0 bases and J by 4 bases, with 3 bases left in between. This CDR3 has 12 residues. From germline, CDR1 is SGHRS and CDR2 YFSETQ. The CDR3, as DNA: TGCGCCAGCAGCTTGGACGCAGATACGCAGTATTTT. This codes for CASSLDADTQYF.

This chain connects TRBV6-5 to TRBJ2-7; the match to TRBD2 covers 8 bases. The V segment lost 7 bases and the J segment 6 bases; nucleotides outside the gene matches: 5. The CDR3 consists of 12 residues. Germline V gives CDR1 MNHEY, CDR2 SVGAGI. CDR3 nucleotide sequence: TGTGCCAGCACCGACCGGGAGGGCGAGCAGTACTTC. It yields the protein CASTDREGEQYF.

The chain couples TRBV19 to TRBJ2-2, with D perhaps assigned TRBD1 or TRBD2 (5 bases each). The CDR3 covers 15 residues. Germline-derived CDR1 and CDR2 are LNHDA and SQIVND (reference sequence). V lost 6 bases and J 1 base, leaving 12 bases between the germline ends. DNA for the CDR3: TGTGCCAGTAGGACCGGGACGGAGAACACCGGGGAGCTGTTTTTT. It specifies CASRTGTENTGELFF.

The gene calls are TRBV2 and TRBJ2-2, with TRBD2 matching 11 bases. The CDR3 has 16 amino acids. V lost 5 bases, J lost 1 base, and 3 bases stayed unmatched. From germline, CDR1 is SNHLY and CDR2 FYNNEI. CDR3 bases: TGTGCCAGCAGTATCACTAGCGGGAGGAACACCGGGGAGCTGTTTTTT. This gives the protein CASSITSGRNTGELFF.

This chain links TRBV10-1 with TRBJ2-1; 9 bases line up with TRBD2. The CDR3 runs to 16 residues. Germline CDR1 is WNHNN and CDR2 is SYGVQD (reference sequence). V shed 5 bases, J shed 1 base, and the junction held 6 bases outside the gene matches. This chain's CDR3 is CASSPRTSESYNEQFF. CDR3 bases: TGCGCCAGCAGTCCACGGACTAGCGAGTCCTACAATGAGCAGTTCTTC.

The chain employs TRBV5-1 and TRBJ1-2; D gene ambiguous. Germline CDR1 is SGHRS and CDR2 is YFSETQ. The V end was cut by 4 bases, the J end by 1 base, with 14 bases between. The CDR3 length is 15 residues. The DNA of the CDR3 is TGCGCCAGCAGCCCCCGGACCGACCGTAACTATGGCTACACCTTC. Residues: CASSPRTDRNYGYTF.

In DNA form, the CDR3 reads TGTGCCACCAGCAGAAAAATCTGGCAGTCTGAGACGCAGTATTTT. Translating it yields CATSRKIWQSETQYF. This rearrangement joins TRBV15 to TRBJ2-3; unclear D gene. Germline assignment: CDR1 LNHNV and CDR2 YYDKDF (reference sequence). Trimming cost V 2 bases and J 9 bases, with 18 bases left between them. This CDR3 is built from 15 residues.

CDR3 coding DNA: TGCAGCGTTGCCGGCATCTACCAAGAGACCCAGTACTTC. Encoded protein: CSVAGIYQETQYF. The chain joins TRBV29-1 to TRBJ2-5; no firm D call. The CDR3 runs to 13 residues. Trimming removed 4 bases from V and 0 bases from J, with 9 bases in between. CDR1 is SQVTM, CDR2 ANQGSEA, per germline.

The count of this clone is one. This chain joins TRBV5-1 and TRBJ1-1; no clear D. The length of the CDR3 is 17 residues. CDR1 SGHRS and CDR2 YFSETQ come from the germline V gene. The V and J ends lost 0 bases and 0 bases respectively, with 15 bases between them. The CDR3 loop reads CASSLGSVVGVNTEAFF. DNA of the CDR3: TGCGCCAGCAGCTTGGGATCTGTCGTAGGAGTGAACACTGAAGCTTTCTTT.

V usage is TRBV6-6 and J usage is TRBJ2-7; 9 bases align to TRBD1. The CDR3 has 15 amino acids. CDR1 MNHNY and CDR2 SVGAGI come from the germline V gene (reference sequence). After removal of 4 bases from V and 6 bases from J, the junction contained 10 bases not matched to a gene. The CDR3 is CASSFSGTGYGEQYF. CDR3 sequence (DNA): TGTGCCAGCAGTTTCTCCGGGACAGGGTATGGCGAGCAGTACTTC.

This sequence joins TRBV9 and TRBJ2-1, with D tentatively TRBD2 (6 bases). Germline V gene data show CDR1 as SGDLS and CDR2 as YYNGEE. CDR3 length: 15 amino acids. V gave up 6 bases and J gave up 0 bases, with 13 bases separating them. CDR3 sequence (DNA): TGTGCCAGCACCCGTGGGGGGACCTCCTACAATGAGCAGTTCTTC. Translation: CASTRGGTSYNEQFF.

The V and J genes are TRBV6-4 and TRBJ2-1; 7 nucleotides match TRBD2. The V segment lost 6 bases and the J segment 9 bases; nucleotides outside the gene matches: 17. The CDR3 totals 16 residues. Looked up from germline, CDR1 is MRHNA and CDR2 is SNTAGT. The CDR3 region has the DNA TGTGCCAGCAGCCGATTGGGAGCGGGAATCCCCGGTGAGCAGTTCTTC. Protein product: CASSRLGAGIPGEQFF.

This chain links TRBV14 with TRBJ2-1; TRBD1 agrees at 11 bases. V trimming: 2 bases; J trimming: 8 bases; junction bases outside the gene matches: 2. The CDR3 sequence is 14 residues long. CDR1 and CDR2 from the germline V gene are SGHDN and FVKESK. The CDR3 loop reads CASSQWTGGYEQFF. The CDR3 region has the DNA TGTGCCAGCAGCCAATGGACAGGGGGCTATGAGCAGTTCTTC.